Shown below are 16 T cell receptor beta chains from a single sample sequenced in a study of T cells in Graves' hyperthyroidism and ophthalmopathy. Amplified TCR beta CDR3 regions came from RNA transcripts. The TCR CDR3 first-round RT-PCR relied on the HTBI primer set. TCRdb re-analysed the multiplex PCR reads in MiXCR, keeping a single row per CDR3 protein. The sample lists nearly 750,000 distinct CDR3 sequences, 30% to 40% occurring once. Sequencing was done on a sample of blood. The receptors derive from a woman in her forties with Graves' hyperthyroidism.

This clonotype was seen only a few times. Germline is not matched at one junction end, which may reflect a read error. This rearrangement joins TRBV29-1 to TRBJ1-1; D may be TRBD1 (6 bases). This CDR3 is built from 16 residues. Germline V gene sequence: CDR1 SQVTM, CDR2 ANQGSEA. The CDR3 loop is CSVVSPGGSMNAEAFF. The CDR3 DNA reads TGCAGCGTTGTAAGTCCCGGGGGCTCGATGAACGCTGAAGCTTTCTTT.

This clonotype was recorded once. The V and J genes are TRBV7-8 and TRBJ2-1, with 11 bases matching TRBD2. Trimming took 5 bases from V and 0 from J; bases not matched to a gene: 6. The CDR3 length is 17 residues. CDR1 is SGHVS, CDR2 FQNEAQ, per germline. The CDR3 DNA sequence: TGTGCCAGCAGCCCTAGACTAGCGGGATACTCCTACAATGAGCAGTTCTTC. It codes for CASSPRLAGYSYNEQFF.

This clonotype has a count of ten or more. This chain joins TRBV2 and TRBJ1-4; a weak D match, TRBD1 (5 bases). Germline lookup yields CDR1 SNHLY and CDR2 FYNNEI. CDR3 length: 13 amino acids. With 6 bases removed from V and 6 bases from J, the gap between germline ends came to 11 bases. CDR3 coding DNA: TGTGCCAGCAGGGGGGACGGTGATGAAAAACTGTTTTTT. Its translation is CASRGDGDEKLFF.

The V and J genes are TRBV4-2 and TRBJ1-5; no definite D call. The CDR3 runs 12 residues. V lost 0 bases and J 6 bases, leaving 3 bases between the germline ends. Germline assignment: CDR1 LGHNA and CDR2 YNFKEQ. The CDR3 sequence is CASSQDGQPQHF. For the CDR3, the DNA is TGTGCCAGCAGCCAAGATGGTCAGCCCCAGCATTTT.

This clonotype was detected many times. This rearrangement joins TRBV10-1 to TRBJ1-1; 9 nucleotides line up with TRBD1. This CDR3 spans 13 amino acids. Germline V gene data show CDR1 as WNHNN and CDR2 as SYGVQD (reference sequence). With 4 bases clipped from V and 4 bases from J, the junction kept 1 base outside the gene matches. The CDR3 protein is CASSGQGVTEAFF. Written as DNA, the CDR3 is TGCGCCAGCAGTGGACAGGGGGTCACTGAAGCTTTCTTT.

This clonotype was observed at least ten times. The rearrangement links TRBV9 to TRBJ1-2; maybe TRBD1 (6 bases). CDR1 SGDLS and CDR2 YYNGEE come from the germline V gene. V shed 3 bases and J shed 11 bases, with 14 bases lying between them. This CDR3 is built from 12 residues. The CDR3 region is CASSAGTSPYTF. The CDR3 DNA is TGTGCCAGCAGCGCGGGGACATCACCTTACACCTTC.

The rearrangement joins TRBV20-1 to TRBJ2-5, with D maybe TRBD2 (5 bases). CDR1 and CDR2 (germline): DFQATT, SNEGSKA (reference sequence). V gave up 5 bases and J gave up 3 bases, with 13 bases separating them. The CDR3 covers 13 residues. This chain's CDR3 is CSARPPGKETQYF. CDR3 nucleotide sequence: TGCAGTGCTCGACCCCCGGGGAAAGAGACCCAGTACTTC.

Worth noting for this clonotype: A read error may account for a junction end that differs from germline. The chain is built from TRBV7-2 and TRBJ2-7; a possible D gene is TRBD1 (6 bases). The CDR3 length is 13 residues. CDR1 is SGHTA, CDR2 FQGNSA, per germline. The CDR3 region is CASSQTQQGQQYF. CDR3 sequence (DNA): TGCGCCAGCAGCCAAACTCAACAGGGTCAGCAGTACTTC. The variable domain in full, completed from reference TRBV7-2 and TRBJ2-7, reads GAGVSQSPSNKVTEKGKDVELRCDPISGHTALYWYRQSLGQGLEFLIYFQGNSAPDKSGLPSDRFSAERTGGSVSTLTIQRTQQEDSAVYLCASSQTQQGQQYFGPGTRLTVT.

This clonotype was observed at least ten times. The V call is TRBV7-9, the J call TRBJ2-7, with 7 bases that match TRBD1. Germline V CDR1 and CDR2: SEHNR, FQNEAQ (reference sequence). The V and J ends lost 2 bases and 3 bases, in that order; junction bases with no gene match: 1. CDR3 length: 13 residues. CDR3 in amino acids: CASSLRDSYEQYF. The CDR3 DNA is TGTGCCAGCAGCTTAAGGGACAGCTACGAGCAGTACTTC.

The table lists this clonotype with many counts. This CDR3 is CASSTGTNTEAFF. CDR3 nucleotides: TGTGCCAGTAGTACAGGGACGAACACTGAAGCTTTCTTT. The gene calls are TRBV19 and TRBJ1-1; tentative D call: TRBD1 (5 bases). V dropped 4 bases and J dropped 1 base, with 7 bases sitting between them. Germline V gives CDR1 LNHDA, CDR2 SQIVND (reference sequence). The CDR3 loop spans 13 amino acids.

V usage is TRBV7-9 and J usage is TRBJ1-1; the D gene is possibly TRBD1 (6 bases). V was pared by 5 bases and J by 2 bases, with 15 bases between. This CDR3 comprises 15 residues. Germline V CDR1 and CDR2: SEHNR, FQNEAQ (reference sequence). CDR3 bases: TGTGCCAGCAGCCCCTACTCCAGGGGCAACACTGAAGCTTTCTTT. Translating gives CASSPYSRGNTEAFF.

This clonotype was picked up a small number of times. The chain couples TRBV9 to TRBJ2-2; tentatively, D is TRBD2 (6 bases). Germline assignment: CDR1 SGDLS and CDR2 YYNGEE. The CDR3 is 14 amino acids. V dropped 8 bases and J dropped 1 base, with 12 bases sitting between them. CDR3 loop: CASTLGGNTGELFF. DNA of the CDR3: TGTGCCAGTACCCTCGGGGGGAACACCGGGGAGCTGTTTTTT.

Worth noting for this clonotype: A much larger clone lies a single base off, so this may be a read error. The chain carries TRBV14 and TRBJ1-2, with D unresolved. The CDR3 spans 14 residues. V shed 5 bases and J shed 7 bases, with 17 bases lying between them. Germline loops: CDR1 SGHDN, CDR2 FVKESK. In DNA, the CDR3 is TGTGCCAGCAGCGAGGCGGGTTCGACGAGTGGCTACACCTTC. This sequence encodes CASSEAGSTSGYTF.

The chain carries TRBV6-6 and TRBJ1-4; D might be TRBD1 (5 bases). The CDR3 contains 14 residues. Per germline, CDR1 MNHNY and CDR2 SVGAGI (reference sequence). Trimming removed 5 bases from V and 8 bases from J, with 15 bases in between. The CDR3 reads CASSEGYGAEKLFF. The CDR3 DNA is TGTGCCAGCAGTGAAGGGTACGGGGCAGAAAAACTGTTTTTT.

V usage is TRBV19 and J usage is TRBJ2-7, with D possibly matching TRBD1 (6 bases). Germline V gene data show CDR1 as LNHDA and CDR2 as SQIVND (reference sequence). The V end lost 3 bases, the J end lost 7 bases, and 16 bases lay between the germline ends. This CDR3 has 14 residues. The CDR3: CASSMGAAWGEQYF. CDR3 DNA sequence: TGTGCCAGTAGTATGGGGGCCGCCTGGGGGGAGCAGTACTTC.

This clonotype was recorded at least ten times. The CDR3 nucleotides are TGCAGTGCGTCCAGGGGGCAGTGGACTGAAGCTTTCTTT. It yields the protein CSASRGQWTEAFF. V is TRBV20-1 and J is TRBJ1-1; 8 positions agree with TRBD1. The CDR3 is 13 residues long. J was trimmed by 5 bases and V by 6 bases; bases with no gene match: 8. Germline V gene data show CDR1 as DFQATT and CDR2 as SNEGSKA (reference sequence).